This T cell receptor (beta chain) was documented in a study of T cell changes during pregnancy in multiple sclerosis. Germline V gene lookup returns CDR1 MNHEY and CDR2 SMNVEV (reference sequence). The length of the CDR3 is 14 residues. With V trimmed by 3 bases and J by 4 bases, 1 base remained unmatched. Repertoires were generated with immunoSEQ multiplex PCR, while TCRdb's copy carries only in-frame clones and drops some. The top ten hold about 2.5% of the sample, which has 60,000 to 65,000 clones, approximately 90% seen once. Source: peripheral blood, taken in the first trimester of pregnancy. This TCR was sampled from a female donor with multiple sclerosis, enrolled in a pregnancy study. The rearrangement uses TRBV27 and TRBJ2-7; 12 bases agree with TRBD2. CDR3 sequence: CASSFLAGGYEQYF. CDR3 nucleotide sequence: TGTGCCAGCAGTTTCCTAGCGGGAGGGTACGAGCAGTACTTC.